A single sample gave rise to the 25 T cell receptor beta chains below, sequenced in a study of human T cells and chemical hapten exposure. A single record per CDR3 protein comes from TCRdb applying MiXCR to the RACE reads. The table records 60,000 to 90,000 distinct CDR3 sequences, around 9.3% of them present only once. As for time point: healthy volunteer bleed at 6 weeks. Total RNA extraction was carried out from unfractionated whole blood. The sequenced sample was whole blood. Receptors originate from a female donor in good health. Some clones in this sample may be carry-over from other donors' samples.

Concerning this clonotype: With a much larger clone just one base away, this may be a read error. This rearrangement joins TRBV3-1 to TRBJ1-2; tentative D call: TRBD1 (6 bases). Germline V gives CDR1 LGHDT, CDR2 YNNKEL (reference sequence). The ends were cut back, 0 bases at V and 4 bases at J, with 18 bases in the middle. The CDR3 is made up of 17 amino acids. CDR3 amino acids: CASSQDWTETDRYGYTF. In nucleotides, the CDR3 is TGTGCCAGCAGCCAAGATTGGACAGAGACAGATCGCTATGGCTACACCTTC.

This clonotype was seen repeatedly, ten times or more. V is TRBV18 and J is TRBJ2-5, with 7 bases matching TRBD1. The CDR3 extends over 12 amino acids. V lost 3 bases, J lost 5 bases, and 0 bases stayed unmatched. Germline assignment: CDR1 KGHSH and CDR2 LQKENI. CDR3 nucleotide sequence: TGTGCCAGCTCACCGACAGGGGAGACCCAGTACTTC. Its protein is CASSPTGETQYF.

This clonotype was picked up many times. The CDR3 bases are TGTGCCAGCAGCTTAGCGTCGGGTGGCGGGGCCAACGTCCTGACTTTC. Amino acid sequence: CASSLASGGGANVLTF. The chain joins TRBV7-8 to TRBJ2-6; D call uncertain. Germline CDR1 is SGHVS and CDR2 is FQNEAQ. This CDR3 has 16 amino acids. The V end lost 0 bases, the J end lost 4 bases, and 10 bases lay between the germline ends.

The sample holds many counts of this clonotype. This sequence joins TRBV2 and TRBJ1-5, with TRBD1 as a possible D gene (6 bases). V was trimmed by 6 bases and J by 9 bases, leaving 18 bases between them. CDR3 length equals 14 residues. From germline, CDR1 is SNHLY and CDR2 FYNNEI. CDR3 DNA: TGTGCCAGCAGCGTCACAGGGTTCCCCGGGCCCCAGCATTTT. Its protein product is CASSVTGFPGPQHF.

This clonotype was recorded many times. V is TRBV9 and J is TRBJ1-2; D is undetermined. The CDR3 sequence is 13 residues long. CDR1 is SGDLS, CDR2 YYNGEE, per germline. The germline V and J ends were trimmed by 0 bases and 2 bases, with 5 bases remaining between them. CDR3 sequence reads: CASSVGRNYGYTF. The DNA of the CDR3 is TGTGCCAGCAGCGTAGGCAGAAACTATGGCTACACCTTC.

The chain has TRBV29-1 and TRBJ2-1, with D tentatively TRBD2 (6 bases). CDR3 length: 14 amino acids. CDR1 and CDR2 (germline): SQVTM, ANQGSEA. V lost 6 bases and J 4 bases, leaving 16 bases between the germline ends. The CDR3 DNA reads as TGCAGCGTCCGCCCGGGGACTTTATACAATGAGCAGTTCTTC. Translation gives CSVRPGTLYNEQFF.

This clonotype was observed a few times. The chain is built from TRBV5-1 and TRBJ1-1, with a possible D match to TRBD1 (5 bases). V was pared by 3 bases and J by 7 bases, with 13 bases between. CDR1 and CDR2 (germline): SGHRS, YFSETQ. This CDR3 has 13 residues. The CDR3 region is CASSWGGEIEAFF. The CDR3 nucleotides read TGCGCCAGCAGCTGGGGGGGGGAAATTGAAGCTTTCTTT.

V is TRBV25-1 and J is TRBJ2-7, with no clear D. V lost 1 base, J lost 5 bases, and 6 bases lay in between. The CDR3 loop spans 12 amino acids. From germline, CDR1 is MGHDK and CDR2 SYGVNS. CDR3 loop: CASSELGNEQYF. The CDR3 region has the DNA TGTGCCAGCAGTGAATTGGGCAACGAGCAGTACTTC.

In its sample, this clonotype was seen a few times. This rearrangement joins TRBV6-5 to TRBJ1-4; D is unclear. The CDR3 sequence is 15 residues long. Germline V gives CDR1 MNHEY, CDR2 SVGAGI. Trimming cost V 4 bases and J 0 bases, with 9 bases left between them. This CDR3 is CASSLGLATNEKLFF. For the CDR3, the DNA is TGTGCCAGCAGTTTAGGTCTCGCAACTAATGAAAAACTGTTTTTT.

This chain joins TRBV6-6 and TRBJ1-5; a possible D gene is TRBD1 (5 bases). Germline CDR1 reads MNHNY; CDR2 reads SVGAGI (reference sequence). V lost 1 base and J 0 bases, leaving 10 bases between the germline ends. The CDR3 has 16 residues. CDR3 amino acids: CASSYFRTNSNQPQHF. For the CDR3, the DNA is TGTGCCAGCAGTTACTTTCGGACAAATAGCAATCAGCCCCAGCATTTT.

This sequence joins TRBV6-2 or TRBV6-3 and TRBJ2-1; maybe TRBD1 (5 bases). The length of the CDR3 is 12 residues. Deletions cut 4 bases from V and 8 bases from J, with 9 bases between. Germline V gives CDR1 MNHEY, CDR2 SVGEGT. The CDR3 region has the DNA TGTGCCAGCAGTTCCAGGGTCCATGAGCAGTTCTTC. Its translation is CASSSRVHEQFF.

This clonotype was counted at least ten times. The chain has TRBV6-6 and TRBJ1-4; D is uncertain. Germline CDR1 MNHNY, CDR2 SVGAGI (reference sequence). The CDR3 sequence is 14 residues long. Between the trimmed V and J ends, which lost 2 bases and 7 bases, there was a span of 11 bases. The CDR3 region has the DNA TGTGCCAGCAGTTACATACTAGACGGTGAAAAACTGTTTTTT. Translation: CASSYILDGEKLFF.

In its sample, this clonotype was seen a few times. The chain has TRBV6-5 and TRBJ2-7; 9 nucleotides match TRBD1. From germline, CDR1 is MNHEY and CDR2 SVGAGI. V lost 7 bases and J lost 2; bases outside the gene matches: 3. CDR3 length: 13 residues. The CDR3 DNA sequence: TGTGCCAGCAAGGACAGGGGAACCTACGAGCAGTACTTC. Its translation: CASKDRGTYEQYF.

This clonotype was recorded at least ten times. The chain links TRBV25-1 to TRBJ2-3; weak D call: TRBD1 (5 bases). The length of the CDR3 is 14 residues. The germline V gene encodes CDR1 MGHDK and CDR2 SYGVNS. V was shortened by 4 bases and J by 2 bases, with 10 bases between the two germline ends. Here the CDR3 DNA reads TGTGCCAGCAGTGGAGGACATCTCACAGATACGCAGTATTTT. Residues: CASSGGHLTDTQYF.

The chain uses TRBV5-6 and TRBJ2-3; D may be TRBD2 (6 bases). The CDR3 consists of 13 residues. Germline V gene data show CDR1 as SGHDT and CDR2 as YYEEEE. The V end lost 4 bases, the J end lost 0 bases, and 6 bases lay between the germline ends. The CDR3 sequence: CASSGTSTDTQYF. As DNA, the CDR3 is TGTGCCAGCAGCGGGACTAGCACAGATACGCAGTATTTT.

Concerning this clonotype: A much larger clone differs from this one at a single base, so this may be a read error. Here the CDR3 reads CASSLGGGDNEQFF. The DNA of the CDR3 is TGTGCCAGCAGCCTCGGGGGGGGGGACAATGAGCAGTTCTTC. The chain links TRBV7-2 to TRBJ2-1, with 8 nucleotides matching TRBD2. CDR1 SGHTA and CDR2 FQGNSA come from the germline V gene. The CDR3 totals 14 residues. Trimming took 5 bases from V and 5 from J; bases not matched to a gene: 5.

This clonotype was detected many times. This sequence joins TRBV7-9 and TRBJ2-7; possible D gene TRBD1, 6 bases. Germline CDR1 and CDR2: SEHNR and FQNEAQ (reference sequence). This CDR3 contains 16 residues. Trimming removed 0 bases from V and 5 bases from J, with 17 bases in between. DNA for the CDR3: TGTGCCAGCAGCTTAGCGCAGACAGGTTCACCCCACGAGCAGTACTTC. Protein sequence: CASSLAQTGSPHEQYF.

This clonotype showed up many times. The genes are TRBV13 and TRBJ2-5; TRBD1 is a possible D gene (6 bases). The CDR3 sequence is 18 residues long. Germline CDR1 reads PRHDT; CDR2 reads FYEKMQ (reference sequence). V lost 5 bases and J 5 bases, leaving 27 bases between the germline ends. In DNA form, the CDR3 reads TGTGCCAGCAGCCCGATTACCCCACGGACAGCGCGGGCGGAGACCCAGTACTTC. Amino acid sequence: CASSPITPRTARAETQYF.

The chain couples TRBV5-1 to TRBJ1-1; D gene ambiguous. The CDR3 length is 13 residues. The ends were cut back, 1 base at V and 8 bases at J, with 12 bases in the middle. Germline-derived CDR1 and CDR2 are SGHRS and YFSETQ. The CDR3 DNA follows: TGCGCCAGCAGCTTGCGACACCGAGAAGAAGCTTTCTTT. This encodes CASSLRHREEAFF.

The genes are TRBV20-1 and TRBJ2-5; no clear D. In germline, CDR1 is DFQATT, CDR2 SNEGSKA (reference sequence). The CDR3 contains 11 residues. V lost 3 bases, J lost 5 bases, and 7 bases lay in between. The DNA for the CDR3 is TGCAGTGCTAGCGCCAGGGAGACCCAGTACTTC. This sequence encodes CSASARETQYF.

This chain joins TRBV29-1 and TRBJ2-5; tentatively, D is TRBD2 (6 bases). Germline CDR1 SQVTM, CDR2 ANQGSEA. The germline V and J ends were trimmed by 3 bases and 5 bases, with 13 bases remaining between them. The CDR3 totals 13 residues. The CDR3 spells CSVEWLARETQYF. In nucleotides, the CDR3 is TGCAGCGTTGAGTGGCTAGCGAGGGAGACCCAGTACTTC. The full variable domain, completed using reference TRBV29-1 and TRBJ2-5, is SAVISQKPSRDICQRGTSLTIQCQVDSQVTMMFWYRQQPGQSLTLIATANQGSEATYESGFVIDKFPISRPNLTFSTLTVSNMSPEDSSIYLCSVEWLARETQYFGPGTRLLVL.

CDR3 sequence: CASSPILGAGGGNQPQHF. The CDR3 region has the DNA TGTGCCAGCAGCCCAATCTTGGGGGCAGGTGGGGGAAATCAGCCCCAGCATTTT. This chain joins TRBV7-8 and TRBJ1-5; possible D gene TRBD1, 6 bases. The CDR3 length is 18 residues. Germline CDR1 and CDR2: SGHVS and FQNEAQ. With 5 bases removed from V and 4 bases from J, the gap between germline ends came to 24 bases.

This clonotype was counted a few times. In DNA, the CDR3 is TGTGCCAGCAGCCCCCCAAGCGGGCGATCCTACAATGAGCAGTTCTTC. Translation: CASSPPSGRSYNEQFF. The rearrangement joins TRBV7-9 to TRBJ2-1, with D possibly being TRBD2 (6 bases). The CDR3 consists of 16 residues. Germline loops: CDR1 SEHNR, CDR2 FQNEAQ (reference sequence). V lost 5 bases and J lost 1, with 15 bases in between.

This clonotype was seen repeatedly, ten times or more. The rearrangement uses TRBV5-1 and TRBJ1-1; possible D gene TRBD1, 6 bases. CDR1 and CDR2 from the germline V gene are SGHRS and YFSETQ. Trimming stripped 3 bases from V and 3 bases from J, with 15 bases between. This CDR3 spans 15 amino acids. The CDR3 DNA reads as TGCGCCAGCAGCTCCATCCCGGGACAAGACACTGAAGCTTTCTTT. This encodes CASSSIPGQDTEAFF.

The sample holds many counts of this clonotype. This chain links TRBV10-3 with TRBJ2-4; 8 bases are shared with TRBD1. Germline V CDR1 and CDR2: ENHRY, SYGVKD. The CDR3 contains 15 residues. J gave up 1 base and V 4 bases, and 3 bases lay outside the gene matches. The CDR3: CAISGQGAAKNIQYF. The CDR3 nucleotides read TGTGCCATCAGTGGTCAGGGGGCGGCCAAAAACATTCAGTACTTC.